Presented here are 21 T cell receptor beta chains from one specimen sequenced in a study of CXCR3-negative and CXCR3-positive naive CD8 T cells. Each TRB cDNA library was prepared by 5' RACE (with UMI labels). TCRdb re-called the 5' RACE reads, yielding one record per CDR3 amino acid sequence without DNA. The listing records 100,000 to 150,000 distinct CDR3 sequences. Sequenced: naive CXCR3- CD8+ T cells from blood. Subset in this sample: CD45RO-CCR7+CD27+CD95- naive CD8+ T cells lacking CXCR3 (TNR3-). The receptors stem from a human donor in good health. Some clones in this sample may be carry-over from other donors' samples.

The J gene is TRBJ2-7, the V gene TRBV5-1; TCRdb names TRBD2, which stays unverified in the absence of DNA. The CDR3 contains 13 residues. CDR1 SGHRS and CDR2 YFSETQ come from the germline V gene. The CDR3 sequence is CASSPLPPYEQYF.

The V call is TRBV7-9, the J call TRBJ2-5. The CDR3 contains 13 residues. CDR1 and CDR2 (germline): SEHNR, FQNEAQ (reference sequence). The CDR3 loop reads CASSFADQETQYF.

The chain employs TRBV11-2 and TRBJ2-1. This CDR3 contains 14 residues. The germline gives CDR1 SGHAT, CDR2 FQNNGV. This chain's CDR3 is CASSFYYSYNEQFF.

Here the CDR3 reads CASRRGTRGQNIQYF. This chain connects TRBV28 to TRBJ2-4; the TCRdb D gene call, TRBD1, has no DNA to confirm it. This CDR3 comprises 15 residues. CDR1 and CDR2 (germline): MDHEN, SYDVKM.

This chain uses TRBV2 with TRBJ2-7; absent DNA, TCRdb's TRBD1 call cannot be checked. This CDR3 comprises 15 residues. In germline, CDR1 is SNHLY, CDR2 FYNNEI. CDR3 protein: CASSEGRTALGEQYF.

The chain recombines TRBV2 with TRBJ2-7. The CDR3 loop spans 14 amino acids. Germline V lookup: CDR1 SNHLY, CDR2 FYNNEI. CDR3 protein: CASSEPGGPLEQYF. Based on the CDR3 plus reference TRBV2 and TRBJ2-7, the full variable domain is EPEVTQTPSHQVTQMGQEVILRCVPISNHLYFYWYRQILGQKVEFLVSFYNNEISEKSEIFDDQFSVERPDGSNFTLKIRSTKLEDSAMYFCASSEPGGPLEQYFGPGTRLTVT.

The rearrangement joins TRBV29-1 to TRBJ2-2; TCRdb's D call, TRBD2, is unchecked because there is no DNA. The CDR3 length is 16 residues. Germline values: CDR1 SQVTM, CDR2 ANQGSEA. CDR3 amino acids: CSVEGIERENTGELFF.

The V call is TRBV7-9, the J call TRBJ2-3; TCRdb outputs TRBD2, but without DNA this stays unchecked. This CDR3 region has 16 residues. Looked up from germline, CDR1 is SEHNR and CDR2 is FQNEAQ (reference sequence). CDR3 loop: CASSSSSDVSTDTQHF.

The CDR3 here is CASSLVLGMNTEAFF. The chain couples TRBV7-9 to TRBJ1-1. The CDR3 sequence is 15 residues long. Germline V gene lookup returns CDR1 SEHNR and CDR2 FQNEAQ (reference sequence).

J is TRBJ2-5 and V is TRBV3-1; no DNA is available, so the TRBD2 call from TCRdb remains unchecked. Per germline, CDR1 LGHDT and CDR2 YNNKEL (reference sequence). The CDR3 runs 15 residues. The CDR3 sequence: CASSQARVLQETQYF.

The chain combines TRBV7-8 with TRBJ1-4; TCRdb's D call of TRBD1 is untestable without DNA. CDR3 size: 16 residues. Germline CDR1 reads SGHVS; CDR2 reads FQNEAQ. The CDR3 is CASSYQGGGTNEKLFF.

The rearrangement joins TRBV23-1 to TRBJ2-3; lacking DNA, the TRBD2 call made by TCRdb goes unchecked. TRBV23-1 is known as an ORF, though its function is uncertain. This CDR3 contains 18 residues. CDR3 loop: CASSPIRGPRGGTDTQYF.

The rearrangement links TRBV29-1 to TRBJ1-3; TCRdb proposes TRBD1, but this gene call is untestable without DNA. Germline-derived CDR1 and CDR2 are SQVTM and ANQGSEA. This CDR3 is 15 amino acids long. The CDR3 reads CSVVGRQGAGNTIYF.

The CDR3 loop reads CASSLVGDEQFF. V usage is TRBV5-5 and J usage is TRBJ2-1; TCRdb calls TRBD1, which cannot be checked without DNA. Per germline, CDR1 SGHKS and CDR2 YYEKEE (reference sequence). The CDR3 extends over 12 amino acids.

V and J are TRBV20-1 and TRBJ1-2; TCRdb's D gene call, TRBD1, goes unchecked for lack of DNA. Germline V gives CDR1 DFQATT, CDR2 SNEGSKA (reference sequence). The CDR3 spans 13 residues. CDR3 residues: CSAWDRVLSGYTF.

CDR3 sequence reads: CASSYATGGLYNEQFF. The V and J genes are TRBV5-1 and TRBJ2-1; absent DNA, TCRdb's TRBD1 call cannot be checked. Germline V gene data show CDR1 as SGHRS and CDR2 as YFSETQ. CDR3 length: 16 residues.

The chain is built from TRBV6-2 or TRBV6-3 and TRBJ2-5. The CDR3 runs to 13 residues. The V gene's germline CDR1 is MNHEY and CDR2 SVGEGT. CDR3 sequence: CASSYPLQETQYF.

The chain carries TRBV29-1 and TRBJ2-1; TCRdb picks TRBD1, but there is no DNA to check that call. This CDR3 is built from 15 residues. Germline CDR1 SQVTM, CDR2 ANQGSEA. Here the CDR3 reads CSVEDGTGILNEQFF.

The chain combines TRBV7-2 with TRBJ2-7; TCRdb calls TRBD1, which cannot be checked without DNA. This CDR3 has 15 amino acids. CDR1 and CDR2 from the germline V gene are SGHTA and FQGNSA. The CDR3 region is CASSFWTGGSYEQYF.

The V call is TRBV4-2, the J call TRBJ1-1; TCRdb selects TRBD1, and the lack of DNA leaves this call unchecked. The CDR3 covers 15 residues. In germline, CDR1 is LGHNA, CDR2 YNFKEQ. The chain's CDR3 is CASSPNRVGGTEAFF.

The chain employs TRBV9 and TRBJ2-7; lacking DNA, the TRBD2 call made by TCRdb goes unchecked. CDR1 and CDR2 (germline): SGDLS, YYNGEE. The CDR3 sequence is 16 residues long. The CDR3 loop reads CASSPSSGDYSYEQYF.